This TCR beta chain comes out of a study of beta chain features in type 1 diabetes. About the research overall: Cells sorted and examined across all samples totaled 90 million to 120 million. Study-level points and caveats: For Type 1 diabetes patients, all four CD4+ subsets carried TCRB CDR3s that were moderately but significantly shorter.

Points on this clone: What it recognizes is unknown.

The isolated RNA, all of it, was reverse transcribed, so expressed TCRB transcripts were what got sequenced. Produced via immunoSEQ multiplex PCR; TCRdb's table is partial and in-frame only. Among 130,000 to 150,000 clones listed, 8.5% to 12% were seen once. V shed 7 bases, J shed 5 bases, and the junction held 7 bases outside the gene matches. The CDR3 spans 14 residues. CDR1 is SGHKS and CDR2 is YYEKEE in the germline V gene (reference sequence). Sorting with CD45RO/CCR7/CD25/CD127/CD95/CD27 yielded naive, central memory, regulatory and stem-like memory CD4+ cells. V is TRBV5-5 and J is TRBJ2-1; 9 bases map to TRBD2. The origin of this receptor is a man aged 18 to 30 in good health. The sample was naive CD4+ T cells from blood. The CDR3 coding sequence is TGTGCCAGCCGCAGCGGGGGGCCAAACAATGAGCAGTTCTTC. This translates into CASRSGGPNNEQFF.